Below, 23 T cell receptor beta chains from the same sample are listed, as sequenced in a study of shared clonotypes between healthy human individuals. Here immunoSEQ multiplex PCR was the method, and the copy in TCRdb shows in-frame clones only, minus some. The table includes 1,100,000 or so clones, approximately 80% detected once. The material sequenced was memory CD4+ T cells from PBMCs. The subset denotes: CD45RA-negative fraction. Receptors were obtained from a man aged 18 to 29 in good health. Some clones in this sample may be carry-over from other donors' samples.

This clone occurred once. The rearrangement links TRBV5-4 to TRBJ2-2; perhaps TRBD1 as D (5 bases). The CDR3 length is 15 residues. The germline gives CDR1 SGHNT, CDR2 YYREEE (reference sequence). With 2 bases removed from V and 0 bases from J, the gap between germline ends came to 8 bases. This CDR3 reads CASSFRGANTGELFF. The DNA for the CDR3 is TGTGCCAGCAGCTTTAGGGGCGCGAACACCGGGGAGCTGTTTTTT.

This clone came up a few times. The chain joins TRBV5-1 to TRBJ2-1, with TRBD1 identical over 11 bases. In germline, CDR1 is SGHRS, CDR2 YFSETQ. The CDR3 is 15 residues long. The junction had 8 bases not matched to a gene; V was cut back by 5 bases and J by 7 bases. DNA for the CDR3: TGCGCCAGCAGACCCGGACAGGGGGCGGGGAATGAGCAGTTCTTC. It specifies CASRPGQGAGNEQFF.

This clone was recorded once. This rearrangement joins TRBV18 to TRBJ1-1; D gene uncertain. The V end was cut by 3 bases, the J end by 0 bases, with 11 bases between. The CDR3 runs to 15 residues. Per the germline V gene, CDR1 is KGHSH and CDR2 is LQKENI. This CDR3 reads CASSPLAKMNTEAFF. The CDR3, as DNA: TGTGCCAGCTCACCCCTGGCAAAAATGAACACTGAAGCTTTCTTT.

In DNA form, the CDR3 reads TGTGCCAGCAGCTTAAGGTGGGGGGACGCAAGCCCTGACAATGAGCAGTTCTTC. Its protein is CASSLRWGDASPDNEQFF. The rearrangement uses TRBV7-8 and TRBJ2-1; possibly TRBD2 for D (6 bases). Trimming pared 2 bases from V and 5 bases from J, leaving 22 bases between. This CDR3 region has 18 residues. Germline lookup yields CDR1 SGHVS and CDR2 FQNEAQ. The variable domain in full, completed from reference TRBV7-8 and TRBJ2-1, reads GAGVSQSPRYKVAKRGQDVALRCDPISGHVSLFWYQQALGQGPEFLTYFQNEAQLDKSGLPSDRFFAERPEGSVSTLKIQRTQQEDSAVYLCASSLRWGDASPDNEQFFGPGTRLTVL.

The rearrangement links TRBV27 to TRBJ2-2; 9 bases align to TRBD1. Germline V lookup: CDR1 MNHEY, CDR2 SMNVEV (reference sequence). The ends lost 5 bases at V and 4 bases at J; junction bases unmatched: 11. This CDR3 has 17 residues. The CDR3 region is CASSGRDRVISTGELFF. In nucleotides, the CDR3 is TGTGCCAGCAGTGGCCGGGACAGGGTAATAAGCACCGGGGAGCTGTTTTTT.

The chain recombines TRBV10-3 with TRBJ1-3, with 8 bases identical to TRBD1. The trim removed 3 bases at V and 0 bases at J, leaving 13 bases unmatched. The length of the CDR3 is 19 residues. Per germline, CDR1 ENHRY and CDR2 SYGVKD. CDR3 sequence (DNA): TGTGCCATCAGTGAACGAAGGACAGGGTTGAGAAACTCTGGAAACACCATATATTTT. Amino acids: CAISERRTGLRNSGNTIYF.

The chain joins TRBV9 to TRBJ1-3; D gene unclear. Germline CDR1 reads SGDLS; CDR2 reads YYNGEE. V lost 6 bases, J lost 0 bases, and 13 bases lay in between. The CDR3 length is 15 residues. The CDR3 DNA is TGTGCCAGCACCGCCAGTCGGGCCTCTGGAAACACCATATATTTT. It specifies CASTASRASGNTIYF.

The chain uses TRBV28 and TRBJ1-5, with D hard to call. Germline lookup yields CDR1 MDHEN and CDR2 SYDVKM. Between the trimmed V and J ends, which lost 3 bases and 2 bases, there was a span of 17 bases. This CDR3 region has 17 residues. The CDR3 sequence is CASSFPPRRRGNQPQHF. The CDR3 bases are TGTGCCAGCAGTTTCCCCCCCAGGCGACGGGGCAATCAGCCCCAGCATTTT.

The V call is TRBV19, the J call TRBJ2-3; 9 bases line up with TRBD1. This CDR3 comprises 16 residues. Germline CDR1 LNHDA, CDR2 SQIVND (reference sequence). V was clipped by 5 bases and J by 0 bases; unmatched bases: 6. The CDR3 region has the DNA TGTGCCAGTAGTGCGCGACAGGGGGTGAGCACAGATACGCAGTATTTT. This codes for CASSARQGVSTDTQYF.

This clone was seen just once. This sequence joins TRBV27 and TRBJ2-2; unclear D gene. Trimming stripped 5 bases from V and 5 bases from J, with 9 bases between. This CDR3 has 13 residues. Germline CDR1 MNHEY, CDR2 SMNVEV (reference sequence). The CDR3 sequence: CASSPRVTGELFF. Written as DNA, the CDR3 is TGTGCCAGCAGTCCCCGGGTGACCGGGGAGCTGTTTTTT.

This clone was seen a few times. This chain connects TRBV27 to TRBJ2-7; 9 bases agree with TRBD1. Trimming at V came to 6 bases and at J to 9 bases, leaving 6 bases not matched to a gene. CDR3 length equals 12 residues. The germline gives CDR1 MNHEY, CDR2 SMNVEV (reference sequence). The CDR3 DNA follows: TGTGCCAGCAGCCTCAACAGGGGGCGGCAGTACTTC. It encodes CASSLNRGRQYF.

In DNA, the CDR3 is TGTGCCAGCAGCTTAGGCTCGACCAGGGGGCCAGGCGAGCAGTACTTC. It codes for CASSLGSTRGPGEQYF. The rearrangement joins TRBV11-1 to TRBJ2-7; 8 bases map to TRBD1. This CDR3 region has 16 residues. Trimming removed 1 base from V and 6 bases from J; junction bases left unmatched: 11. CDR1 SGHAT and CDR2 FQDESV come from the germline V gene (reference sequence).

The V gene is TRBV5-1, the J gene TRBJ2-2; 8 positions match TRBD1. Per germline, CDR1 SGHRS and CDR2 YFSETQ. This CDR3 has 16 amino acids. The ends lost 6 bases at V and 6 bases at J; junction bases unmatched: 13. The CDR3 sequence: CASIPSVTGDAGELFF. The CDR3 bases are TGCGCCAGCATCCCCTCTGTGACAGGGGACGCCGGGGAGCTGTTTTTT.

This clone was picked up a small number of times. The chain uses TRBV5-5 and TRBJ1-5, with D possibly being TRBD1 (6 bases). Trimming left V 0 bases short and J 7 bases short, with 14 bases between. From germline, CDR1 is SGHKS and CDR2 YYEKEE (reference sequence). The CDR3 has 15 amino acids. The CDR3 region has the DNA TGTGCCAGCAGCTTGGGCAGGGGAGATGGACAGCCCCAGCATTTT. Its translation: CASSLGRGDGQPQHF.

The chain employs TRBV30 and TRBJ1-1; weak D call: TRBD1 (6 bases). Per the germline V gene, CDR1 is GTSNPN and CDR2 is SVGIG (reference sequence). This CDR3 contains 18 residues. The germline V and J ends were trimmed by 0 bases and 11 bases, with 31 bases remaining between them. The CDR3 DNA reads TGTGCCTGGAGTGTCACGCGGTGGGATGACAGGAATACTCCGAGGGCTTTCTTT. It encodes CAWSVTRWDDRNTPRAFF.

The chain links TRBV4-3 to TRBJ2-3; 11 nucleotides line up with TRBD2. The CDR3 sequence is 17 residues long. Germline V gene data show CDR1 as LGHNA and CDR2 as YSLEER. After removal of 5 bases from V and 1 base from J, the junction contained 8 bases not matched to a gene. CDR3 protein: CASSELAGGVGTDTQYF. CDR3 sequence (DNA): TGCGCCAGCAGCGAGCTAGCGGGAGGAGTTGGCACAGATACGCAGTATTTT.

V gene TRBV6-6 combines with J gene TRBJ1-1, with D unresolved. The CDR3 has 14 residues. CDR1 is MNHNY, CDR2 SVGAGI, per germline (reference sequence). Trimming took 7 bases from V and 5 from J, leaving 17 bases between them. CDR3 protein: CASTYGGETTEAFF. The CDR3 coding sequence is TGTGCCAGCACCTACGGTGGGGAGACGACTGAAGCTTTCTTT.

The chain employs TRBV18 and TRBJ1-2; weak D call: TRBD1 (5 bases). V was clipped by 0 bases and J by 4 bases, with 15 bases between them. Germline values: CDR1 KGHSH, CDR2 LQKENI. The CDR3 is 16 amino acids. The DNA for the CDR3 is TGTGCCAGCTCACCACCGGGGAAGGGGCCGGGCTATGGCTACACCTTC. It is translated as CASSPPGKGPGYGYTF.

On this clone itself: With a much larger clone just one base away, this may be a read error. The CDR3 spells CASSLLRATRSGETQYF. In DNA, the CDR3 is TGTGCCAGCAGCTTACTCCGAGCGACCCGGAGCGGAGAGACCCAGTACTTC. The V and J genes are TRBV5-6 and TRBJ2-5, with D possibly TRBD2 on 5 matching bases. V dropped 2 bases and J dropped 4 bases, with 21 bases sitting between them. CDR3 length equals 17 residues. CDR1 SGHDT and CDR2 YYEEEE come from the germline V gene. Based on the CDR3 plus reference TRBV5-6 and TRBJ2-5, the full variable domain is DAGVTQSPTHLIKTRGQQVTLRCSPKSGHDTVSWYQQALGQGPQFIFQYYEEEERQRGNFPDRFSGHQFPNYSSELNVNALLLGDSALYLCASSLLRATRSGETQYFGPGTRLLVL.

The chain links TRBV29-1 to TRBJ1-5; TRBD1 is a possible D gene (5 bases). CDR3 length equals 13 residues. The V end was cut by 4 bases, the J end by 9 bases, with 16 bases between. Per germline, CDR1 SQVTM and CDR2 ANQGSEA. CDR3 sequence (DNA): TGCAGCGTTGTTCCACAGGCAGGAGGGCCCCAGCATTTT. Its protein product is CSVVPQAGGPQHF. Based on the CDR3 plus reference TRBV29-1 and TRBJ1-5, the full variable domain is SAVISQKPSRDICQRGTSLTIQCQVDSQVTMMFWYRQQPGQSLTLIATANQGSEATYESGFVIDKFPISRPNLTFSTLTVSNMSPEDSSIYLCSVVPQAGGPQHFGDGTRLSIL.

The CDR3 nucleotides are TGTGCCAGCAGTTTCTATAGACAGGTCAATCAGCCCCAGCATTTT. It encodes CASSFYRQVNQPQHF. J is TRBJ1-5 and V is TRBV28, with TRBD1 as a possible D gene (6 bases). Trimming cost V 3 bases and J 3 bases, with 12 bases left between them. The CDR3 is 15 residues long. Looked up from germline, CDR1 is MDHEN and CDR2 is SYDVKM.

The chain joins TRBV9 to TRBJ1-2, with a tentative D call TRBD1 (6 bases). Germline V gene data show CDR1 as SGDLS and CDR2 as YYNGEE. Trimming left V 4 bases short and J 3 bases short, with 16 bases between. The CDR3 has 15 amino acids. The CDR3 protein is CASSSGVRADYGYTF. The DNA for the CDR3 is TGTGCCAGCAGCTCAGGGGTCCGGGCGGACTATGGCTACACCTTC.

V gene TRBV10-3 combines with J gene TRBJ1-4, with TRBD1 as a possible D gene (5 bases). CDR1 is ENHRY, CDR2 SYGVKD, per germline. V was clipped by 6 bases and J by 0 bases, with 11 bases between them. The CDR3 contains 15 residues. The CDR3 DNA reads as TGTGCCATCAGCGCAGGGATCGCAACTAATGAAAAACTGTTTTTT. Amino acids: CAISAGIATNEKLFF.